The T cell receptor beta chain under discussion was sequenced for a study of human T cells and chemical hapten exposure. The CDR3 loop spans 15 amino acids. Germline-derived CDR1 and CDR2 are SSHAT and FNYEAQ (reference sequence). Details on this clonotype: One junction end does not reproduce the germline sequence, and a read error may be involved.

MiXCR, applied by TCRdb to the 5' RACE reads, yields one record per CDR3 protein. Here the sample spans 110,000 or so distinct CDR3 sequences, approximately 20% being singletons. Total RNA came from unfractionated whole blood. The TCR originated in a human donor in good health. The rearrangement links TRBV7-7 to TRBJ2-3, with D perhaps TRBD2 (5 bases). Here the CDR3 DNA reads TGTGCTAGCAGCTTCCCCAAGCGGAGCACAGATACGCAGTATTTT. Encoded protein: CASSFPKRSTDTQYF.